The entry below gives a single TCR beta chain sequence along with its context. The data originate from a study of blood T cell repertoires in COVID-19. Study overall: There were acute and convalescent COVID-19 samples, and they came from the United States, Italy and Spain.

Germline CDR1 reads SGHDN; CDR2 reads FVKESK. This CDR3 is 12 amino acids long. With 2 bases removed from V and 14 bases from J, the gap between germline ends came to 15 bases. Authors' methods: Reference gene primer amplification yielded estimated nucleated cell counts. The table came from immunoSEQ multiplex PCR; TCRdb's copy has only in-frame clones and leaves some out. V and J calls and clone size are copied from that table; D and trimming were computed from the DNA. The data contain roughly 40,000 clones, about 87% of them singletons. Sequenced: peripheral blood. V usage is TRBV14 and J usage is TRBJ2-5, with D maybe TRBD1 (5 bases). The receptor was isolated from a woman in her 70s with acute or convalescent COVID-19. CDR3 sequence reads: CASSQSPTVVYF. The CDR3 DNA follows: TGTGCCAGCAGCCAAAGTCCGACAGTGGTTTACTTC.